These 5 T cell receptor beta chains share one sample of origin, sequenced in a study of beta chain features in type 1 diabetes. Study-level points and caveats: Type 1 diabetes patients showed a moderate but significant shortening of TCRB CDR3s in all four CD4+ subsets.

Expressed TCRB transcripts were sequenced because the isolated RNA had all been reverse transcribed beforehand. TCRdb keeps only in-frame clones here, not all; method: immunoSEQ multiplex PCR. The table has roughly 180,000 clones, approximately 7.8% seen once. No antigen is known for these receptors. The material sequenced was central memory CD4+ T cells from blood. Every receptor here comes from a woman in her forties with type 1 diabetes.

This clone came up a few times. The J gene is TRBJ1-4, the V gene TRBV5-1; perhaps TRBD1 as D (6 bases). CDR1 and CDR2 (germline): SGHRS, YFSETQ. V lost 7 bases to trimming and J lost 4 bases, with 14 bases between them. CDR3 length: 14 amino acids. The DNA of the CDR3 is TGCGCCAGCGGACCGACAGGTGATAATGAAAAACTGTTTTTT. Protein: CASGPTGDNEKLFF.

This clone has at least ten counts. The V and J genes are TRBV10-3 and TRBJ2-7; D is uncertain. Trimming shortened V by 2 bases and J by 3 bases, and 8 bases separated the two germline ends. The CDR3 contains 13 residues. Per germline, CDR1 ENHRY and CDR2 SYGVKD. The CDR3 loop is CAISEGRSYEQYF. Here the CDR3 DNA reads TGTGCCATCAGTGAGGGTCGGAGCTACGAGCAGTACTTC.

This clone came up a few times. CDR3 loop: CASSSWTSGSGTQYF. For the CDR3, the DNA is TGCGCCAGCAGCTCCTGGACTAGCGGGAGTGGGACCCAGTACTTC. The chain employs TRBV4-1 and TRBJ2-5; 13 bases map to TRBD2. J lost 7 bases, V lost 5 bases, and 7 bases had no gene match. The CDR3 covers 15 residues. CDR1 and CDR2 from the germline V gene are MGHRA and YSYEKL.

CDR3 bases: TGTGCCAGCAGTTCTACAGGGGACTTTACCCAACTGTTTTTT. Translating it yields CASSSTGDFTQLFF. The rearrangement joins TRBV7-9 to TRBJ1-4, with 7 positions matching TRBD1. Germline loops: CDR1 SEHNR, CDR2 FQNEAQ (reference sequence). The CDR3 spans 14 residues. The ends lost 6 bases at V and 12 bases at J; junction bases unmatched: 13.

The chain recombines TRBV5-1 with TRBJ2-7, with 12 bases aligning to TRBD2. Unmatched junction bases numbered 8, after V lost 4 bases and J lost 0 bases. CDR1 is SGHRS and CDR2 is YFSETQ in the germline V gene. The CDR3 contains 17 residues. CDR3 DNA sequence: TGCGCCAGCAGCGGGGGACTAGCGGGCCCAAGCTCCTACGAGCAGTACTTC. Translation: CASSGGLAGPSSYEQYF.